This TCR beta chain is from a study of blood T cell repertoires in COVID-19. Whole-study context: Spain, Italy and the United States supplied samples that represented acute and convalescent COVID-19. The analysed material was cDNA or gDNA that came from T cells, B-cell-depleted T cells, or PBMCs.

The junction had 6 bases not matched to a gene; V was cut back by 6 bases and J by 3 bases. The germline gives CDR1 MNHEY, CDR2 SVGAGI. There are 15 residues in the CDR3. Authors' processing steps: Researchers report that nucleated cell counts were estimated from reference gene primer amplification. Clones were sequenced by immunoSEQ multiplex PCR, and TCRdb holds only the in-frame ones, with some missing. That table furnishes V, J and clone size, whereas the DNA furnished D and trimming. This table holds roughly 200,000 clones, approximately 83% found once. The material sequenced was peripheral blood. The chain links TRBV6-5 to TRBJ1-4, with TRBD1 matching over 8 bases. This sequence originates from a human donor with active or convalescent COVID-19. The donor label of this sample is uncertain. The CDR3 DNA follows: TGTGCCAGCAGATCAGGGGGCAGGGCTAATGAAAAACTGTTTTTT. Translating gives CASRSGGRANEKLFF.